The sequence of this TCR beta chain was determined in a study of blood T cell repertoires in COVID-19. As for the study in general: Samples came from the United States, Italy and Spain, spanning acute and convalescent COVID-19. T cells, B-cell-depleted T cells, or PBMCs supplied cDNA or gDNA.

The germline gives CDR1 SGHRS, CDR2 YFSETQ. The V and J ends lost 0 bases and 3 bases respectively, with 12 bases between them. The CDR3 length is 15 residues. As originally analysed: Amplification from reference gene primers served as the basis for estimated nucleated cell counts. TCRdb's table, derived via immunoSEQ multiplex PCR, lists solely in-frame clones and lacks some. The V and J calls and clone size are taken from that table; D and trimming were inferred from the DNA. The data show tens of thousands of clones, around 80% seen once. The TCR comes from a woman aged 55-75 years with acute or convalescent COVID-19. Sequencing was performed on peripheral blood. This chain joins TRBV5-1 and TRBJ1-2, with no clear D. The DNA for the CDR3 is TGCGCCAGCAGCTTGGAGCGTATGGCGGACTATGGCTACACCTTC. As protein: CASSLERMADYGYTF.